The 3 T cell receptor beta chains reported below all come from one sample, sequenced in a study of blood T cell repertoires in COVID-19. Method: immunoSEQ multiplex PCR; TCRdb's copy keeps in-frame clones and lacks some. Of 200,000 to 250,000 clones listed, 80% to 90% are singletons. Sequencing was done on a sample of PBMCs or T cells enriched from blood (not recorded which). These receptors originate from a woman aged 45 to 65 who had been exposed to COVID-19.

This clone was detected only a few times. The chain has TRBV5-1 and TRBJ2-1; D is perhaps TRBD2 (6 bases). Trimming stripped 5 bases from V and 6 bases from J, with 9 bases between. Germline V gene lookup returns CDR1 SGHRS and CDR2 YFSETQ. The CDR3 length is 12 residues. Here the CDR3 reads CASRGGGNEQFF. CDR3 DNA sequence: TGCGCCAGCAGGGGAGGAGGCAATGAGCAGTTCTTC.

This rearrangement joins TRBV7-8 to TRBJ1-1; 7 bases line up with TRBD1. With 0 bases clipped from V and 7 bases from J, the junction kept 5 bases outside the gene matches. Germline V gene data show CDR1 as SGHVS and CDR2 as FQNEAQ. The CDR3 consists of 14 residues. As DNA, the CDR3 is TGTGCCAGCAGCTTAGCCGGAACAGGGGTTGAAGCTTTCTTT. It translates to CASSLAGTGVEAFF.

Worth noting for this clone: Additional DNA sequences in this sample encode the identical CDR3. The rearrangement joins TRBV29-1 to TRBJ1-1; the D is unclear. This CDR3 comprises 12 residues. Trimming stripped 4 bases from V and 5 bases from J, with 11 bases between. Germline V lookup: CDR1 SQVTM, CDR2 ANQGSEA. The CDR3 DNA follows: TGCAGCGTTGTTAGAGGAGGTACTGAAGCTTTCTTT. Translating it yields CSVVRGGTEAFF.